This T cell receptor (beta chain) derives from a study of cytomegalovirus exposure and HLA in healthy donors. Findings and caveats of the study: Cytomegalovirus association was listed for 170 or so TCR beta chains.

Primers for the PCR totalled 60 Vbeta and 13 Jbeta. Using immunoSEQ multiplex PCR, the repertoire was profiled, and TCRdb retains in-frame clones only, with some absent. The sample has approximately 210,000 clones; 80% to 85% are singletons. The V end lost 3 bases, the J end lost 0 bases, and 9 bases lay between the germline ends. Germline CDR1 and CDR2: MNHEY and SMNVEV (reference sequence). The CDR3 has 15 amino acids. As to this clone: Its specificity is unknown.

The chain carries TRBV27 and TRBJ2-1, with a weak D call TRBD2 (5 bases). This TCR came from a woman aged 40-49 years in good health and CMV-seronegative. The specimen was PBMCs. The CDR3 sequence: CASSFQGSSYNEQFF. DNA of the CDR3: TGTGCCAGCAGTTTTCAAGGGAGCTCCTACAATGAGCAGTTCTTC.